A single T cell receptor (beta chain) is shown here with its context. Its antigen is still unknown. The record has no base qualities; no much larger clone is one base away. This sample is drawn from a study of blood T cell repertoires in COVID-19 (dated by TCRdb to 2018 to 2021). Describing the broader study: Samples covering the acute and convalescent phases of COVID-19 were provided by collaborators in the United States, Italy and Spain. The dataset comprised deeply sampled blood TCRbeta repertoires from subjects exposed to, actively infected with, or recovered from COVID-19. A freely available public database, intended as a resource for researchers studying the immune response to SARS-CoV-2, is where the repertoires were released. Samples came from the ongoing ImmuneRACE study (first 160 participants) plus 1,254 subjects from 6 global collaborators. The prospective study material was composed of cDNA or gDNA derived from T cells, B-cell-depleted T cells, or PBMCs. A de-identified subject ID, COVID-19 status, age in years and sex were almost always included in the sample metadata. Where HLA class I and class II types were available, the types were taken from metadata supplied by the sample provider, not from assay-based typing. Results and caveats for the whole study, not just this receptor: The amount of clinical and demographic metadata varied by source and participant and was provided uncurated.

TCRbeta CDR3 regions were amplified from genomic DNA by means of the immunoSEQ Assay, a bias-controlled multiplex PCR. The paper's processing steps were these. Within the assay, amplification of reference gene primers was used to estimate how many nucleated cells each sample contained. To quantify the absolute abundance of each unique TCRbeta CDR3 rearrangement, sequence reads were collapsed and filtered. Productive Simpson clonality was computed per sample as the square root of Simpson's diversity index over productive rearrangements. The clones in this table, taken by TCRdb from immuneACCESS, are in-frame only. Not every clone is retained; where verified, under half of the shortfall comes from an unresolved V gene, and the cause of the rest is unknown. For V, J and clone size, that table is used; D and trimming come from the DNA. The table for this sample lists around 240,000 clones; about 85% of them were counted only once. Around 0.97% of the sample is held by the ten biggest clonotypes.

Relative to germline, V is missing 5 bases and J is missing 14 bases, with 16 bases of the junction outside any gene match. Per the germline V gene, SGHTA is the CDR1 and FQGNSA is the CDR2. Including cysteine and phenylalanine, the CDR3 has 15 amino acids. Here the CDR3 DNA is all that survives: 45 bases in frame from base 1. Whole blood was collected in K2EDTA tubes by collaborating institutions according to the institutions' own protocols. For TCRbeta analysis, collaborator samples were shipped as frozen whole blood, as isolated PBMCs, or as DNA extracted from either sample type. The V and J genes are TRBV7-2 and TRBJ1-1; 11 central nucleotides agree with TRBD1. The receptor's source is a man aged 35 to 55 with acute or convalescent COVID-19. The material sequenced was peripheral blood. CDR3 reads: CASSDSSGTGGKIFF. The nucleotide sequence reads TGTGCCAGCAGCGACTCGTCCGGGACAGGGGGTAAAATCTTCTTT.